This record looks at one T cell receptor (beta chain) sequence and its context. The antigen is not known. J gave up 3 bases and V 5 bases, and 7 bases lay outside the gene matches. CDR1 and CDR2 (germline): LNHDA, SQIVND (reference sequence). The CDR3 runs 15 residues. The sample belongs to a study of T-cell memory formation after mild COVID-19. Study-wide context: TCR clusters were mostly donor specific.

Study outcomes and limitations: Clones shrinking between day 15 and 85 showed a balanced CD4/CD8 split, and those that grew later tilted toward CD4+. Whether day 37 second-wave clones are SARS-CoV-2-specific was not confirmed. Chiefly within CM and EM were the contracting CD4+ clones; CD8+ ones were within EMRA.

One entry per CDR3 protein, called by TCRdb with MiXCR from the 5' RACE reads. The sample lists 400,000 or so distinct CDR3 sequences, over 15% occurring once. Sequenced material: PBMCs or a T cell subset sorted from them (not recorded which). This sequence joins TRBV19 and TRBJ1-2, with TRBD1 matching 9 bases. This clonotype was sampled from an adult woman who had mild COVID-19 (a few samples of this study predate the infection). Cell type and time point are not known. The CDR3 protein is CASSRPGQGDYGYTF. Here the CDR3 DNA reads TGTGCCAGTAGTCGGCCGGGACAGGGCGACTATGGCTACACCTTC.